The 26 T cell receptor beta chains below were found in one sample sequenced in a study of T cells in Graves' hyperthyroidism and ophthalmopathy. Amplified TCR beta CDR3 regions came from RNA transcripts. The HTBI primer set drove a first-round RT-PCR of the TCR CDR3. TCRdb ran MiXCR on the multiplex PCR reads and lists one entry per CDR3 protein. The sample consists of fewer than 600,000 distinct CDR3 sequences, 11% to 15% of them appearing once. The sequenced sample was blood. The receptors here all came from a woman aged 40-49 years with Graves' hyperthyroidism.

To note about this clonotype: With a much larger clone just one base away, this may be a read error. No conserved phenylalanine or tryptophan is present at the end of the CDR3, so a read error is the likely explanation. The rearrangement uses TRBV3-1 and TRBJ2-3; D not resolved. Germline lookup yields CDR1 LGHDT and CDR2 YNNKEL (reference sequence). V was clipped by 6 bases and J by 0 bases, with 10 bases between them. This CDR3 has 14 amino acids. The CDR3 bases are TGTGCCAGCAGTCGGACCCTAAGCACAGATACGCAGTATTCT. Translation: CASSRTLSTDTQYS.

This clonotype has ten or more counts. The chain carries TRBV28 and TRBJ2-5, with 11 nucleotides matching TRBD2. The CDR3 totals 16 residues. Germline lookup yields CDR1 MDHEN and CDR2 SYDVKM. V lost 3 bases to trimming and J lost 5 bases; unmatched junction nucleotides: 8. CDR3 residues: CASSFRSGRAVETQYF. CDR3 coding DNA: TGTGCCAGCAGTTTCCGTAGCGGGAGGGCCGTGGAGACCCAGTACTTC.

This clonotype appeared many times. The rearrangement joins TRBV6-2 or TRBV6-3 to TRBJ2-7; 10 nucleotides agree with TRBD1. CDR3 length: 14 residues. Germline-derived CDR1 and CDR2 are MNHEY and SVGEGT. The trim removed 7 bases at V and 7 bases at J, leaving 10 bases unmatched. CDR3 region: CASTRDRGPWEQYF. The CDR3, as DNA: TGTGCCAGCACCCGGGACAGGGGACCATGGGAGCAGTACTTC.

This clonotype was seen more than once but under ten times. The chain recombines TRBV7-6 with TRBJ2-1; D might be TRBD1 (6 bases). Trimming left V 5 bases short and J 5 bases short, with 13 bases between. The CDR3 length is 14 residues. Germline V gene lookup returns CDR1 SGHVS and CDR2 FNYEAQ. CDR3 nucleotide sequence: TGTGCCAGCAGCGCCAGGGGCCCGGACAATGAGCAGTTCTTC. Protein product: CASSARGPDNEQFF.

This clonotype was found a few times. The chain carries TRBV6-5 and TRBJ2-1, with TRBD2 matching 8 bases. Germline trimming cut 2 bases from V and 6 bases from J; bases unmatched to any gene: 9. This CDR3 contains 16 residues. Looked up from germline, CDR1 is MNHEY and CDR2 is SVGAGI. Written as DNA, the CDR3 is TGTGCCAGCAGTTACCTTGGTCGGGAGGGCGTCAATGAGCAGTTCTTC. Its translation: CASSYLGREGVNEQFF.

In this sample, this clonotype turned up many times. This chain joins TRBV20-1 and TRBJ1-2, with D maybe TRBD1 (6 bases). CDR3 size: 12 residues. With 4 bases removed from V and 3 bases from J, the gap between germline ends came to 9 bases. Per the germline V gene, CDR1 is DFQATT and CDR2 is SNEGSKA (reference sequence). CDR3 protein: CSATGGDYGYTF. The CDR3 DNA reads as TGCAGTGCTACTGGGGGCGACTATGGCTACACCTTC.

J is TRBJ2-4 and V is TRBV4-1; TRBD2 matches at 13 bases. This CDR3 is 17 amino acids long. Per the germline V gene, CDR1 is MGHRA and CDR2 is YSYEKL. The V and J ends lost 4 bases and 1 base, in that order; junction bases with no gene match: 4. This CDR3 reads CASSLGLAGAAKNIQYF. Here the CDR3 DNA reads TGCGCCAGCAGCCTTGGACTAGCGGGAGCCGCCAAAAACATTCAGTACTTC.

V and J are TRBV24-1 and TRBJ1-2; D not certain. V was clipped by 0 bases and J by 7 bases, with 5 bases between them. Per the germline V gene, CDR1 is KGHDR and CDR2 is SFDVKD. CDR3 length equals 12 residues. This CDR3 reads CATSDLGLGYTF. CDR3 DNA sequence: TGTGCCACCAGTGATTTGGGTCTTGGCTACACCTTC.

This clonotype has at least ten counts. This chain links TRBV28 with TRBJ2-2; 7 bases map to TRBD2. The length of the CDR3 is 18 residues. The germline gives CDR1 MDHEN, CDR2 SYDVKM. V was clipped by 9 bases and J by 1 base; unmatched bases: 17. CDR3 DNA sequence: TGTGCCAGTAGGAGCGGGACTGGACTATTTGGGAACACCGGGGAGCTGTTTTTT. This encodes CASRSGTGLFGNTGELFF. Full variable domain (rest looked up from reference TRBV28 and TRBJ2-2): DVKVTQSSRYLVKRTGEKVFLECVQDMDHENMFWYRQDPGLGLRLIYFSYDVKMKEKGDIPEGYSVSREKKERFSLILESASTNQTSMYLCASRSGTGLFGNTGELFFGEGSRLTVL.

This clonotype showed up many times. The CDR3 coding sequence is TGTGCCAGCAGCACCCAGGTGAACACTGAAGCTTTCTTT. Protein: CASSTQVNTEAFF. This chain joins TRBV11-3 and TRBJ1-1; D uncertain. Deletions cut 5 bases from V and 0 bases from J, with 7 bases between. Germline loops: CDR1 SGHNT, CDR2 YENEEA. The CDR3 covers 13 residues.

This clonotype was recorded at least ten times. The chain carries TRBV6-2 or TRBV6-3 and TRBJ1-1; 7 nucleotides match TRBD1. CDR3 length: 14 amino acids. Germline assignment: CDR1 MNHEY and CDR2 SVGEGT. Losses at the gene ends were 5 bases for V and 3 bases for J; bases not matched to a gene: 6. CDR3 in amino acids: CASSLQGRDTEAFF. The DNA for the CDR3 is TGTGCCAGCAGTCTACAGGGGAGAGACACTGAAGCTTTCTTT.

This clonotype was recorded a few times. The CDR3 loop is CASSKTSGRYEQYF. In DNA form, the CDR3 reads TGTGCCAGCAGCAAGACTAGCGGGAGGTACGAGCAGTACTTC. V is TRBV5-6 and J is TRBJ2-7; 13 nucleotides agree with TRBD2. The CDR3 is made up of 14 amino acids. J was trimmed by 4 bases and V by 4 bases; bases with no gene match: 2. CDR1 and CDR2 (germline): SGHDT, YYEEEE.

This clonotype has at least ten counts. CDR3 in amino acids: CASRAQVNTEAFF. The DNA for the CDR3 is TGTGCCAGCAGGGCACAGGTGAACACTGAAGCTTTCTTT. The chain joins TRBV7-2 to TRBJ1-1, with D maybe TRBD1 (5 bases). The CDR3 totals 13 residues. Germline loops: CDR1 SGHTA, CDR2 FQGNSA. The V gene lost 6 bases and the J gene lost 0 bases, with 8 bases spanning the gap.

This clonotype was seen at least ten times. This sequence joins TRBV12-3 or TRBV12-4 and TRBJ2-7; 10 bases map to TRBD1. The CDR3 contains 15 residues. J lost 3 bases, V lost 5 bases, and 7 bases had no gene match. The DNA for the CDR3 is TGTGCCAGCAGTGAGGGGACAGGGGTACTCTACGAGCAGTACTTC. Residues: CASSEGTGVLYEQYF.

This rearrangement joins TRBV25-1 to TRBJ2-3, with 11 bases aligning to TRBD2. The CDR3 consists of 15 residues. Per germline, CDR1 MGHDK and CDR2 SYGVNS. With 6 bases clipped from V and 5 bases from J, the junction kept 7 bases outside the gene matches. CDR3 nucleotides: TGTGCCAGCAGCGATAGCGGGAGGGCCTTAGATACGCAGTATTTT. Translating gives CASSDSGRALDTQYF.

The chain has TRBV7-9 and TRBJ2-1; D unclear. This CDR3 comprises 12 residues. Germline values: CDR1 SEHNR, CDR2 FQNEAQ (reference sequence). V was clipped by 5 bases and J by 8 bases, with 10 bases between them. CDR3 region: CASSISLDEQFF. The CDR3 nucleotides are TGTGCCAGCAGCATTTCCCTGGATGAGCAGTTCTTC.

The rearrangement links TRBV7-3 to TRBJ2-7; weak D call: TRBD2 (6 bases). This CDR3 is 14 amino acids long. Germline CDR1 reads SGHTA; CDR2 reads FQGTGA. Trimming removed 2 bases at V and 2 bases at J, with 10 bases between. CDR3 loop: CASSLSSATYEQYF. CDR3 bases: TGTGCCAGCAGCTTATCTAGCGCGACCTACGAGCAGTACTTC.

The chain is built from TRBV6-1 and TRBJ1-3; D gene uncertain. Between the trimmed V and J ends, which lost 0 bases and 1 base, there was a span of 4 bases. This CDR3 contains 14 residues. The germline CDR1 and CDR2 sequences are MNHNS and SASEGT. The CDR3 protein is CASSEAPSGNTIYF. CDR3 DNA: TGTGCCAGCAGTGAAGCGCCATCTGGAAACACCATATATTTT.

This clonotype was counted at least ten times. The chain links TRBV27 to TRBJ2-7, with D possibly being TRBD1 (5 bases). Germline CDR1 is MNHEY and CDR2 is SMNVEV (reference sequence). The CDR3 contains 12 residues. V was cut by 5 bases and J by 8 bases, with 13 bases left in between. In DNA, the CDR3 is TGTGCCAGCAGTCCCCTCGGACACAAGCAGTACTTC. It specifies CASSPLGHKQYF.

This clonotype was seen ten or more times. This chain joins TRBV7-9 and TRBJ2-7; 8 nucleotides line up with TRBD1. The germline V gene has CDR1 SEHNR and CDR2 FQNEAQ (reference sequence). This CDR3 contains 14 residues. V was pared by 5 bases and J by 5 bases, with 8 bases of the junction left unmatched. CDR3 coding DNA: TGTGCCAGCAGCCTCGGACAGGGAGTTGACGAGCAGTACTTC. This encodes CASSLGQGVDEQYF.

At least ten counts were recorded for this clonotype. V usage is TRBV3-1 and J usage is TRBJ2-7; TRBD1 matches 8 bases. Germline CDR1 LGHDT, CDR2 YNNKEL (reference sequence). The CDR3 has 14 residues. The junction had 3 bases not matched to a gene; V was cut back by 3 bases and J by 2 bases. CDR3 in DNA: TGTGCCAGCAGCCAGTCGGACAGGGCCTACGAGCAGTACTTC. This gives the protein CASSQSDRAYEQYF.

At least ten counts were recorded for this clonotype. The V gene is TRBV6-1, the J gene TRBJ2-7, with 8 bases identical to TRBD1. The length of the CDR3 is 13 residues. The V gene end was trimmed by 4 bases and the J gene end by 6 bases; junction bases not matched to a gene: 5. In germline, CDR1 is MNHNS, CDR2 SASEGT. The chain's CDR3 is CASSAGTGPEQYF. In DNA, the CDR3 is TGTGCCAGCAGTGCCGGGACAGGCCCCGAGCAGTACTTC.

This clonotype was seen ten or more times. The CDR3 loop is CSAYATSDSYNEQFF. CDR3 in DNA: TGCAGTGCCTATGCTACTAGCGACTCCTACAATGAGCAGTTCTTC. The chain combines TRBV20-1 with TRBJ2-1, with TRBD2 matching over 7 bases. Germline assignment: CDR1 DFQATT and CDR2 SNEGSKA (reference sequence). The CDR3 spans 15 residues. Losses at the gene ends were 6 bases for V and 0 bases for J; bases not matched to a gene: 8.

The V call is TRBV7-8, the J call TRBJ2-3; TRBD2 aligns across 10 bases. Germline trimming cut 4 bases from V and 2 bases from J; bases unmatched to any gene: 3. This CDR3 region has 15 residues. Looked up from germline, CDR1 is SGHVS and CDR2 is FQNEAQ. The CDR3 sequence: CASSYGLADTDTQYF. Written as DNA, the CDR3 is TGTGCCAGCAGCTACGGACTAGCGGACACAGATACGCAGTATTTT.

This clonotype was detected ten times or more. The rearrangement joins TRBV7-9 to TRBJ2-7; TRBD1 agrees at 12 bases. This CDR3 comprises 16 residues. Trimming removed 5 bases from V and 1 base from J; junction bases left unmatched: 6. Germline CDR1 is SEHNR and CDR2 is FQNEAQ (reference sequence). CDR3 in DNA: TGTGCCAGCAGCCCTGGGACAGGGGGCATTTCCTACGAGCAGTACTTC. It encodes CASSPGTGGISYEQYF.

This clonotype occurred many times. This chain links TRBV3-1 with TRBJ2-1; TRBD2 aligns across 7 bases. With 1 base clipped from V and 1 base from J, the junction kept 7 bases outside the gene matches. The CDR3 is 17 amino acids. From germline, CDR1 is LGHDT and CDR2 YNNKEL (reference sequence). CDR3 protein: CASSQGTSAVSYNEQFF. CDR3 nucleotides: TGTGCCAGCAGCCAAGGAACTAGCGCAGTATCCTACAATGAGCAGTTCTTC.